The sequence of this T cell receptor (beta chain) was determined in a study of post-analysis software for immune sequencing data. Findings and limits, study-wide: In patients, TRBV5-6, TRBV5-1 and TRBV20-1 belonged to roughly five TRBV segments found more frequently than in controls.

Of note for this clonotype: What it binds is not known.

This CDR3 comprises 14 residues. Per the germline V gene, CDR1 is SNHLY and CDR2 is FYNNEI. V lost 1 base, J lost 7 bases, and 11 bases lay in between. Presence of unique molecular identifiers characterized the TCR beta cDNA libraries. T cells numbering 1 to 10 million yielded 450,000 to 600,000 cDNA molecules. TCRdb recomputed calls from the PCR reads with MiXCR, one row per CDR3 protein. The sample yields more than 350,000 distinct CDR3 sequences, more than 30% seen once. This chain connects TRBV2 to TRBJ2-1, with D maybe TRBD1 (6 bases). The specimen sequenced was blood. The receptor was derived from a girl aged 2-10 years with multiple sclerosis. The CDR3 here is CASSEVSRGNEQFF. The CDR3 nucleotides read TGTGCCAGCAGTGAAGTCAGTAGGGGGAATGAGCAGTTCTTC.